This is a list of T cell receptor beta chains from one sample in a study of shared clonotypes between healthy human individuals. Assay: immunoSEQ multiplex PCR; the TCRdb copy retains only in-frame clones and omits some. There are about 1,800,000 clones in the sample; about 94% occur only once, and more than 0.9% lies in the top ten. Sequencing input: naive CD8+ T cells sorted from blood. The source is a man aged 18-30 years in good health. Each CDR3 is given without its conserved first and last residue. Each record gives: J gene, D gene, V gene, CDR3 protein. A D gene is named only where the DNA matches it firmly.

J: TRBJ2-7
D: .
V: TRBV30
CDR3: AWSVHGAEQY

J: TRBJ2-7
D: TRBD2
V: TRBV15
CDR3: ATSRAGREGPYEQY

J: TRBJ2-1
D: .
V: TRBV19
CDR3: ASSTPSGNEQF

J: TRBJ1-4
D: .
V: TRBV19
CDR3: ASTLRFGAGERKLF

J: TRBJ2-2
D: TRBD1
V: TRBV27
CDR3: ASSRFQTGEKTGELF

J: TRBJ2-7
D: TRBD2
V: TRBV5-5
CDR3: ASSSWLADYEQY

J: TRBJ1-4
D: .
V: TRBV28
CDR3: ASSLLSNEKLF

J: TRBJ2-1
D: .
V: TRBV27
CDR3: ASHLSGLDEQF

J: TRBJ1-1
D: .
V: TRBV9
CDR3: ASSEAGRENTEAF

J: TRBJ2-1
D: TRBD1
V: TRBV7-9
CDR3: ASSPRDSSYNEQF

J: TRBJ1-2
D: TRBD1
V: TRBV13
CDR3: ASSLGGQGGYGYT

J: TRBJ1-5
D: .
V: TRBV5-5
CDR3: ASSLVLQPTLPQH

J: TRBJ2-3
D: .
V: TRBV7-3
CDR3: ASSPWGSTDTQY

J: TRBJ1-2
D: .
V: TRBV19
CDR3: ASSISQNYGYT

J: TRBJ2-3
D: .
V: TRBV6-1
CDR3: ASSERGTDTQY

J: TRBJ2-1
D: TRBD2
V: TRBV13
CDR3: ASSPLAGGNNEQF

J: TRBJ1-1
D: .
V: TRBV28
CDR3: ASSLPLPPKGGMGDTEAF

J: TRBJ1-2
D: .
V: TRBV9
CDR3: ASSVGGGTPYNYGYT

J: TRBJ2-7
D: .
V: TRBV4-1
CDR3: ASSQKQGGGFYEQY

J: TRBJ2-3
D: TRBD2
V: TRBV5-4
CDR3: ASSFPSGTTSSTDTQY

J: TRBJ2-7
D: .
V: TRBV5-1
CDR3: ASSSTPRALIDEQY

J: TRBJ2-3
D: TRBD2
V: TRBV6-5
CDR3: ASSYGLAGGTDTQY

J: TRBJ2-7
D: .
V: TRBV7-8
CDR3: ASSLGTSTYEQY

J: TRBJ1-1
D: .
V: TRBV5-4
CDR3: ASSIMNTEAF

J: TRBJ1-5
D: .
V: TRBV7-8
CDR3: ASSGEDNQPQH

J: TRBJ2-3
D: .
V: TRBV25-1
CDR3: ASSVSDTQY

J: TRBJ1-1
D: .
V: TRBV28
CDR3: ASSFRLKNTEAF

J: TRBJ2-7
D: TRBD2
V: TRBV7-2
CDR3: ASSLDLSGSFGDEQY

J: TRBJ2-7
D: .
V: TRBV6-5
CDR3: ASSYSGPYEQY

J: TRBJ2-7
D: TRBD2
V: TRBV7-7
CDR3: ASSPSGTSDPYEQY

J: TRBJ1-6
D: .
V: TRBV5-4
CDR3: ASSLRDSPLH

J: TRBJ2-3
D: .
V: TRBV7-9
CDR3: ASSPSLGGGDTQY

J: TRBJ1-6
D: .
V: TRBV4-2
CDR3: ASSQESQQGNSPLH

J: TRBJ2-4
D: .
V: TRBV5-4
CDR3: ASSLQDSNIQY

J: TRBJ2-7
D: .
V: TRBV6-6
CDR3: ASSRPDSPYEQY

J: TRBJ1-2
D: .
V: TRBV7-6
CDR3: ASSLGPRDLSGYT

J: TRBJ2-3
D: .
V: TRBV5-1
CDR3: ASSLSQFGTDTQY

J: TRBJ2-5
D: TRBD1
V: TRBV4-3
CDR3: ASSLGTGEETQY

J: TRBJ2-1
D: TRBD1
V: TRBV2
CDR3: ASTDRVDEQF

J: TRBJ2-7
D: TRBD1
V: TRBV11-2
CDR3: ASSLGQGIYEQY

J: TRBJ2-7
D: .
V: TRBV5-6
CDR3: ASSLDGQLYEQY

J: TRBJ1-5
D: .
V: TRBV7-8
CDR3: ASSLEAGFGQPQH

J: TRBJ1-4
D: .
V: TRBV15
CDR3: ATRDIGVGEKLF

J: TRBJ1-5
D: .
V: TRBV27
CDR3: ASSQDTLGGQPQH

J: TRBJ1-2
D: .
V: TRBV7-9
CDR3: ASSLGAGVSGYT

J: TRBJ2-3
D: TRBD2
V: TRBV5-6
CDR3: ASSLASGSTDTQY

J: TRBJ2-7
D: TRBD1
V: TRBV10-2
CDR3: ASTETGAEQY

J: TRBJ1-1
D: .
V: TRBV9
CDR3: ASTPGGENTEAF

J: TRBJ2-3
D: TRBD2
V: TRBV4-1
CDR3: ASSQAGLAGGRNTDTQY